This T cell receptor (beta chain) was retrieved from a study of CD8+ T cells in alopecia areata. Study results and caveats: Links between baseline CD8+ expansion and response need larger treated cohorts. Numerous expanded lesional clones remained in scalp and blood during tofacitinib.

Treatment defined: oral pan-JAK inhibitor, 5-10 mg twice daily. RNA was isolated and reverse transcribed to cDNA, the sequencing template. Assay: immunoSEQ multiplex PCR; the TCRdb copy retains only in-frame clones and omits some. The sample has around 200,000 clones; about three fifths are singletons. This clone was counted between two and nine times. Its cognate antigen is unknown. The clonotype originates from a human donor with alopecia areata. The sample here was CD8+ T cells sorted from blood, taken at week 24, from a patient treated with tofacitinib.

The chain's CDR3 is CASSLAYRGGGTDTQYF. DNA for the CDR3: TGTGCCAGCAGCTTAGCGTACAGGGGCGGCGGCACAGATACGCAGTATTTT. The chain recombines TRBV7-9 with TRBJ2-3, with 7 positions matching TRBD1. J was trimmed by 1 base and V by 0 bases; bases with no gene match: 7. Germline V gene sequence: CDR1 SEHNR, CDR2 FQNEAQ (reference sequence). This CDR3 spans 17 amino acids.